This TCR beta chain was observed in a study of blood T cell repertoires in COVID-19 (dated by TCRdb to about 2020). As for the study more broadly: Collaborator samples came from the United States, Italy and Spain and covered acute and convalescent phases of COVID-19. The material from the prospective study consisted of cDNA or gDNA derived from T cells, B-cell-depleted T cells, or PBMCs. Deeply sampled blood TCRbeta repertoires from subjects exposed to, actively infected with, or recovered from COVID-19 were included in the dataset. The repertoires were released in a freely available public database meant as a resource for research on the immune response to SARS-CoV-2. The samples were drawn from the first 160 participants of the ongoing ImmuneRACE study and from 1,200 or so subjects provided by 6 global collaborators. A de-identified subject ID, COVID-19 status, age in years and sex were almost always included in the sample metadata. Where available, HLA class I and class II types were obtained from metadata supplied by the sample provider rather than from assay-based typing.

The CDR3 holds 14 amino acids from the cysteine to the phenylalanine. Just the 42-base CDR3 DNA is kept, in frame starting at base 1. Looking up the germline V gene yields CDR1 MDHEN and CDR2 SYDVKM. V loses 8 bases of germline sequence and J loses 6 bases, and the interval between the two ends is 19 bases. The paper as a whole reports these results and caveats: Clinical and demographic metadata were provided uncurated, with the amount varying by source and participant.

A note on this clone: This receptor's antigen is unknown. No base qualities exist here, and no much larger clone lies one base off it.

TCRbeta CDR3 regions were amplified from genomic DNA using the immunoSEQ Assay, a bias-controlled multiplex PCR. On the study's bioinformatics: The number of nucleated cells in each sample was estimated by amplification of reference gene primers within the assay. To quantify the absolute abundance of each unique TCRbeta CDR3 rearrangement, sequence reads were collapsed and filtered. For each sample, productive Simpson clonality was calculated by taking the square root of Simpson's diversity index across productive rearrangements. As stored in TCRdb, this immuneACCESS dataset retains in-frame rearrangements with V and J assigned. A fraction of the clones does not appear; measured against another copy, unresolved V genes explain less than half of the discrepancy, and the remainder lacks a known reason. V and J calls plus clone size are reproduced from that table; the DNA served to infer D and trimming. This sample holds around 140,000 clones; 70% to 90% were observed only once. In total, the top ten clones hold roughly 4% of the sample.

In the prospective study, participants were roughly 18 to 95 years old, resided in about two dozen geographic areas of the United States, and were enrolled through a virtual design. In the prospective study, participants were assigned to cohorts based on the clinical history participants reported in a screening survey and a study questionnaire. ImmuneRACE Cohort 3 recovered participants were defined by two consecutive negative NP/OP PCR tests, healthcare professional clearance, or symptom resolution. In the prospective study, mobile phlebotomists collected whole blood, serum and a nasopharyngeal or oropharyngeal swab from each participant. Prospective study participants could optionally give additional blood draws and questionnaires over an approximately 2-month period. Before DNA extraction, blood samples from the prospective study were shipped at room temperature or frozen.

Sequenced input: PBMCs or T cells enriched from blood (not recorded which). The chain is assembled from TRBV28 and TRBJ1-2; matching of 5 bases hints at TRBD1 as the D gene. The TCR originated in a man over 45 who had recovered from COVID-19. The sequence in DNA is TGTGCCAGCGAGTTTAGGGGAGGGGCCGATGGCTACACCTTC. Its translation is CASEFRGGADGYTF.